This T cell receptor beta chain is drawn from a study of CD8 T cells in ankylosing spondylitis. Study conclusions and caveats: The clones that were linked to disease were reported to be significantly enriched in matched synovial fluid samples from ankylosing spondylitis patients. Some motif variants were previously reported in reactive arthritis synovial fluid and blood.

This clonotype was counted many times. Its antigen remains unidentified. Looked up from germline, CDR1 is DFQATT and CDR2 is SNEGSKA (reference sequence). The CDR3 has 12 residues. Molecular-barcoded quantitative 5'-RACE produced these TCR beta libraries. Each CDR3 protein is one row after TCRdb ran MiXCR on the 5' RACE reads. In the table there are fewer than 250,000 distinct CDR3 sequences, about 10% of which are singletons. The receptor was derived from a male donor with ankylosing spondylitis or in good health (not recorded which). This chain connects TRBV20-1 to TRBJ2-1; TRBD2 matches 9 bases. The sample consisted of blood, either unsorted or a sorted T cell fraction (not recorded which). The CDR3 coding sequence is TGCAGCCCTCGCGGGGGGGCCGGTGAGCAGTTCTTC. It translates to CSPRGGAGEQFF.